This is a list of T cell receptor beta chains from one sample in a study of vaccination effects on CD4 cells after COVID-19. No antigens are known for them. TCRdb's table, derived via immunoSEQ multiplex PCR, lists solely in-frame clones and lacks some. Here the sample spans approximately 22,000 clones, approximately 73% being singletons. The starting material was CD4+ T cells from PBMCs cultured with HCoV-229E spike peptides, obtained before COVID-19 vaccination. These receptors all stem from a human donor who received a COVID-19 vaccine. Both conserved end residues are part of each CDR3. Fields, in order: CDR3 DNA, CDR3 protein, V gene, CDR3 length, clone size, J gene, D gene. A D gene is named only where the DNA matches it firmly. Clone size, where shown, is once, few, many, or a class for clones that have expanded.

TGCAGTGCTAGTGGGACAGGCAATCAGCCCCAGCATTTT CSASGTGNQPQHF TRBV20-1 13 few TRBJ1-5 TRBD1
TGCGCCAGCAGCACGGACGGAACCACAGATACGCAGTATTTT CASSTDGTTDTQYF TRBV5-1 14 few TRBJ2-3 .
TGTGCCAGCAGCCAAGGAGCCTTGAACACTGAAGCTTTCTTT CASSQGALNTEAFF TRBV4-2 14 . TRBJ1-1 .
TGTGCCAGCAGCCAAGATCCAGCCGGGGCAGGGGCCAAAAACATTCAGTACTTC CASSQDPAGAGAKNIQYF TRBV3-1/TRBV3-2 18 . TRBJ2-4 .
TGTGCCAGCAGGATCGACAGAACTAACTATGGCTACACCTTC CASRIDRTNYGYTF TRBV2 14 . TRBJ1-2 .
TGTGCCAGCAGCCCCGGACGACTATTGGTTGGGGGCTACACCTTC CASSPGRLLVGGYTF TRBV3-1/TRBV3-2 15 large TRBJ1-2 .
TGTGCCAGCAGTGAAGAGGGACAGGGCTCCTACGAGCAGTACTTC CASSEEGQGSYEQYF TRBV6-1 15 few TRBJ2-7 TRBD1
TGTGCCAGCAGAGGGGGGGACAGGGGCTCTGGAAACACCATATATTTT CASRGGDRGSGNTIYF TRBV11-2 16 . TRBJ1-3 TRBD1
TGTGCCAGCAGCCTATCCGGGACTAGCCTCTACGAGCAGTACTTC CASSLSGTSLYEQYF TRBV4-2 15 . TRBJ2-7 TRBD2
TGTGCCAGCAGCAGACCCGGTGTCAGAAACTATGGCTACACCTTC CASSRPGVRNYGYTF TRBV7-9 15 . TRBJ1-2 .
TGCAGCGTTGAATCGGGGGTTGAAGCTTTCTTT CSVESGVEAFF TRBV29-1 11 medium-sized TRBJ1-1 .
TGTGCCAGCAGTGAAGGTTCGGGGGGGCTTGACTACGAGCAGTACTTC CASSEGSGGLDYEQYF TRBV2 16 few TRBJ2-7 TRBD2
TGTGCCAGCAGTTACTGGGAACAGGGCAATCAGCCCCAGCATTTT CASSYWEQGNQPQHF TRBV6-6 15 few TRBJ1-5 .
TGCAGCGTTATCCCTCTAATGACAGGGCTCTATGGCTACACCTTC CSVIPLMTGLYGYTF TRBV29-1 15 . TRBJ1-2 TRBD1
TGTGCCAGCAGCCAAGATAACCTCTACAGGGGTCGGTCAAGCTCCTACAATGAGCAGTTCTTC CASSQDNLYRGRSSSYNEQFF TRBV14 21 . TRBJ2-1 TRBD1
TGTGCCAGCAACCGGGACAGGGGGACCGGGGAGCTGTTTTTT CASNRDRGTGELFF TRBV6-5 14 few TRBJ2-2 TRBD1
TGTGCCAGCAGCTCGCAAGGGGGGGTGACTGAAGCTTTCTTT CASSSQGGVTEAFF TRBV7-2 14 . TRBJ1-1 .
TGTGCCAGCAGCGACGTTGGCGATGAGCAGTTCTTC CASSDVGDEQFF TRBV11-3 12 . TRBJ2-1 .
TGTGCCAGCAGCTTATCGACTAGCGGGGGTCTTGAGCAGTTCTTC CASSLSTSGGLEQFF TRBV7-2 15 . TRBJ2-1 TRBD2
TGTGCCAGCAGTGAACTGGGACTAGCGGGAGGGTTAAGCTACGAGCAGTACTTC CASSELGLAGGLSYEQYF TRBV2 18 . TRBJ2-7 TRBD2
TGCAGCGTTGAAACAACAAAGGGGGCCGGGGAGCTGTTTTTT CSVETTKGAGELFF TRBV29-1 14 . TRBJ2-2 .
TGTGCCAGCAGCCAACCGGGACTAGGATTCAATGAGCAGTTCTTC CASSQPGLGFNEQFF TRBV3-1/TRBV3-2 15 once TRBJ2-1 TRBD2